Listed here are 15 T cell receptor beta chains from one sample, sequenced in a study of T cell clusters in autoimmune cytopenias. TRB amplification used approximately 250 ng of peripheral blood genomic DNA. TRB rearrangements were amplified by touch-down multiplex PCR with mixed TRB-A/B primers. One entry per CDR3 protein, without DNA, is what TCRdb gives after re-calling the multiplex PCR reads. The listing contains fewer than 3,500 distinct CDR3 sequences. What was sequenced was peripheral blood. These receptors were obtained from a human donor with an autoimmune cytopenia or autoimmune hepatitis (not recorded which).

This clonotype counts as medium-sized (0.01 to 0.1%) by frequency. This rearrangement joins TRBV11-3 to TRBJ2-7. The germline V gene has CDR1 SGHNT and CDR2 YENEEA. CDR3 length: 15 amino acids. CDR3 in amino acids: CASSFTPGGSYEQYF. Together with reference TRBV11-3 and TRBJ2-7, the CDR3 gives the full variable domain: EAGVVQSPRYKIIEKKQPVAFWCNPISGHNTLYWYLQNLGQGPELLIRYENEEAVDDSQLPKDRFSAERLKGVDSTLKIQPAELGDSAVYLCASSFTPGGSYEQYFGPGTRLTVT.

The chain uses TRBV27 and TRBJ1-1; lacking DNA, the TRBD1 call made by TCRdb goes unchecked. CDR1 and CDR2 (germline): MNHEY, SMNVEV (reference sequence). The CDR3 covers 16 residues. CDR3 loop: CATQEWGKGENTEAFF.

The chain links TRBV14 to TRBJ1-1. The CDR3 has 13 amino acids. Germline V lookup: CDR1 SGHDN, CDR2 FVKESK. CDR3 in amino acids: CASSQGQNTEAFF. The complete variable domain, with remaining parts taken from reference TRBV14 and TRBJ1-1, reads EAGVTQFPSHSVIEKGQTVTLRCDPISGHDNLYWYRRVMGKEIKFLLHFVKESKQDESGMPNNRFLAERTGGTYSTLKVQPAELEDSGVYFCASSQGQNTEAFFGQGTRLTVV.

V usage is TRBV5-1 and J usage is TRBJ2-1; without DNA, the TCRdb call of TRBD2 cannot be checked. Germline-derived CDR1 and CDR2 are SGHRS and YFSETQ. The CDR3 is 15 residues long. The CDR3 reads CASSWGLAGVDEQFF.

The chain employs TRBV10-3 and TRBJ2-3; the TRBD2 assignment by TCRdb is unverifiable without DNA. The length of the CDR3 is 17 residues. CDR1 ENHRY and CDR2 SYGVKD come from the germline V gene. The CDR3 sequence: CAISDPELAGQTDTQYF.

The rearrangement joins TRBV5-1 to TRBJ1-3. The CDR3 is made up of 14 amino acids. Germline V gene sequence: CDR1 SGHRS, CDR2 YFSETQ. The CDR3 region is CASSSDRGGNTIYF.

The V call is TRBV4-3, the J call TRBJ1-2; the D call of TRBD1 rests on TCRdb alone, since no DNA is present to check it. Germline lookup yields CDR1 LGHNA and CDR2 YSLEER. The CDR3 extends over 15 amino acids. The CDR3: CASSQEPGTNYGYTF.

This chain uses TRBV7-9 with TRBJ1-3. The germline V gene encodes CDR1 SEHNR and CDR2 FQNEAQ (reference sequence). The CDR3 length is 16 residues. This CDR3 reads CASSSLWTDPGNTIYF.

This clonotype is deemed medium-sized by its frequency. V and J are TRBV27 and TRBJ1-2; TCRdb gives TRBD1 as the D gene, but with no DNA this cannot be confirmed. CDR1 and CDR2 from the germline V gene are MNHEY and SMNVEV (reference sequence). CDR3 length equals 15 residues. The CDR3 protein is CASSPNRDLSKGYTF.

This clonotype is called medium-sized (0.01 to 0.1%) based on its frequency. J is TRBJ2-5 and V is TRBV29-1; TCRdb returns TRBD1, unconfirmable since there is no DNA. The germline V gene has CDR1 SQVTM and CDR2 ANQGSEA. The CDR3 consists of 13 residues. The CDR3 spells CSASWTAQETQYF.

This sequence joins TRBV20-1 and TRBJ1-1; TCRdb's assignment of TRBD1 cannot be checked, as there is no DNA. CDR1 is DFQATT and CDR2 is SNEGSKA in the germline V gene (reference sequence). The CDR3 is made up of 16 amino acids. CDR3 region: CSARRDLSGATTEAFF.

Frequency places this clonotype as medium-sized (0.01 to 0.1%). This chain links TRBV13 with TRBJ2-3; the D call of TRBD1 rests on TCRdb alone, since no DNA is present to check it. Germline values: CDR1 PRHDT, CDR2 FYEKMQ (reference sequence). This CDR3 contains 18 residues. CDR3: CASSTIRRGGPQEDTQYF.

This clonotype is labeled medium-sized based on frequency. This chain's CDR3 is CAWSHQGGEQYF. The chain employs TRBV30 and TRBJ2-7; TCRdb's D call, TRBD1, is unchecked because there is no DNA. This CDR3 comprises 12 residues. Germline values: CDR1 GTSNPN, CDR2 SVGIG (reference sequence).

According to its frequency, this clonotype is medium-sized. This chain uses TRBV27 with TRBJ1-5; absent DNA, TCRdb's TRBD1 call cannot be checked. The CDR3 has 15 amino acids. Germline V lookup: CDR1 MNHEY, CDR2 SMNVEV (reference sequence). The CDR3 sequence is CASSLSGGVGQPQHF.

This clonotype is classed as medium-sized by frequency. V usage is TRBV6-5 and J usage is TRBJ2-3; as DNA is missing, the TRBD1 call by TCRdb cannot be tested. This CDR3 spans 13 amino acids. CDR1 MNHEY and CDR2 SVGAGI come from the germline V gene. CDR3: CASAGHESDTQYF.